This T cell receptor (beta chain) was captured by sequencing in a study of OX40 agonist ivuxolimab in advanced cancers. Study-wide context: The dose-escalation cohort had hepatocellular carcinoma, melanoma, renal cell or head and neck cancer.

This clone is a singleton in its sample. The antigen remains unidentified. Study findings and constraints: Partial responders treated at 0.1-3.0 mg/kg exhibited clonal expansion among the lowest measured.

Germline CDR1 and CDR2: LNHNV and YYDKDF (reference sequence). The CDR3 has 15 residues. Profiling relied on immunoSEQ multiplex PCR, and the TCRdb table lists in-frame clones only, not all of them. The table records 43,000 or so clones, about 88% of them present only once. This sequence originates from an adult with an advanced solid tumor such as melanoma, head and neck, liver or kidney cancer. This chain joins TRBV15 and TRBJ2-5; 9 bases are a match to TRBD2. TRBJ2-7 matches the DNA end more closely, so the J call is doubtful. The sample here was CD4+ or CD8+ T cells sorted from blood, taken in a trial of the OX40 agonist ivuxolimab. The CDR3 loop reads CATSRSSSGAYEQYF. The CDR3 nucleotides are TGTGCCACCAGCAGATCCTCTAGCGGGGCCTACGAGCAGTACTTC.